Shown below are 3 T cell receptor beta chains from a single sample sequenced in a study of T cells after yellow fever vaccination. TCRdb itself ran the 5' RACE reads through MiXCR, one entry per CDR3 protein. The sample has about 340,000 distinct CDR3 sequences; 8% to 10% are singletons. This specimen was PBMCs, taken on the day of the first yellow fever vaccination. The receptors shown here come from a man aged 18-30 years who received the YFV17D yellow fever vaccine.

The table lists this clonotype with a few counts. The V call is TRBV12-3 or TRBV12-4, the J call TRBJ1-2; perhaps TRBD1 as D (6 bases). The germline V and J ends were trimmed by 8 bases and 8 bases, with 15 bases remaining between them. This CDR3 region has 12 residues. The CDR3 spells CASGGGPWGYTF. In nucleotides, the CDR3 is TGTGCCAGCGGGGGCGGACCATGGGGCTACACCTTC.

V gene TRBV10-3 combines with J gene TRBJ2-5, with 7 positions matching TRBD1. Germline CDR1 is ENHRY and CDR2 is SYGVKD. This CDR3 has 15 amino acids. The J segment lost 4 bases and the V segment lost 2 bases, leaving 7 bases of the junction unmatched. The CDR3 protein is CAISEGDRDGETQYF. The CDR3 DNA follows: TGTGCCATCAGTGAGGGAGACAGGGACGGAGAGACCCAGTACTTC.

Many counts were recorded for this clonotype. The chain carries TRBV5-1 and TRBJ1-6; 8 nucleotides align to TRBD1. From germline, CDR1 is SGHRS and CDR2 YFSETQ. Losses at the gene ends were 4 bases for V and 6 bases for J; bases not matched to a gene: 3. The CDR3 spans 14 residues. Here the CDR3 reads CASSEQGANSPLHF. Here the CDR3 DNA reads TGCGCCAGCAGCGAGCAGGGGGCTAATTCACCCCTCCACTTT. Using reference TRBV5-1 and TRBJ1-6 for the parts outside the CDR3, the full variable domain is KAGVTQTPRYLIKTRGQQVTLSCSPISGHRSVSWYQQTPGQGLQFLFEYFSETQRNKGNFPGRFSGRQFSNSRSEMNVSTLELGDSALYLCASSEQGANSPLHFGNGTRLTVT.